A single sample gave rise to the 6 T cell receptor beta chains below, sequenced in a study of blood T cell repertoires in COVID-19. Produced via immunoSEQ multiplex PCR; TCRdb's table is partial and in-frame only. The data hold 350,000 to 500,000 clones, with roughly 90% observed a single time. The sample consisted of PBMCs or T cells enriched from blood (not recorded which). These receptors were obtained from a woman in her late teens or twenties who had been exposed to COVID-19.

V is TRBV28 and J is TRBJ1-4; the D gene is possibly TRBD1 (6 bases). The CDR3 is 11 amino acids. V lost 9 bases and J lost 13, with 15 bases in between. The germline V gene has CDR1 MDHEN and CDR2 SYDVKM. The CDR3 sequence: CASRQAHLLFF. In DNA, the CDR3 is TGTGCCAGTCGACAGGCTCATCTACTGTTTTTT. Full variable domain (remainder filled in from reference TRBV28 and TRBJ1-4): DVKVTQSSRYLVKRTGEKVFLECVQDMDHENMFWYRQDPGLGLRLIYFSYDVKMKEKGDIPEGYSVSREKKERFSLILESASTNQTSMYLCASRQAHLLFFGSGTQLSVL.

J is TRBJ2-7 and V is TRBV7-6, with 7 bases lining up with TRBD1. The CDR3 consists of 14 residues. CDR1 is SGHVS and CDR2 is FNYEAQ in the germline V gene. Unmatched junction bases numbered 6, after V lost 3 bases and J lost 4 bases. The CDR3 here is CASSFGTDSYEQYF. The CDR3 DNA reads as TGTGCCAGCAGCTTCGGGACAGACTCTTACGAGCAGTACTTC.

This clone occurred a few times. This chain uses TRBV4-2 with TRBJ1-3; the D gene is possibly TRBD1 (5 bases). Looked up from germline, CDR1 is LGHNA and CDR2 is YNFKEQ. The CDR3 length is 16 residues. V was pared by 0 bases and J by 2 bases, with 11 bases between. The CDR3 region is CASSQDRTGAGNTIYF. The CDR3 DNA sequence: TGTGCCAGCAGCCAAGATCGAACGGGGGCTGGAAACACCATATATTTT.

J is TRBJ2-3 and V is TRBV2; D remains ambiguous. V lost 4 bases and J lost 5, with 7 bases in between. The germline V gene encodes CDR1 SNHLY and CDR2 FYNNEI. CDR3 length: 12 amino acids. Here the CDR3 DNA reads TGTGCCAGCAGTGTGGAGCTAGATACGCAGTATTTT. Protein product: CASSVELDTQYF.

The CDR3 region has the DNA TGTGCCAGCAGTTTCGGCAGCGGGAGGCAAGAGACCCAGTACTTC. Protein: CASSFGSGRQETQYF. The gene calls are TRBV28 and TRBJ2-5, with 9 nucleotides matching TRBD2. CDR3 length equals 15 residues. Germline V gene lookup returns CDR1 MDHEN and CDR2 SYDVKM. With V trimmed by 3 bases and J by 2 bases, 4 bases remained unmatched.

The chain carries TRBV7-9 and TRBJ2-7; weak D call: TRBD2 (6 bases). The CDR3 extends over 15 amino acids. Trimming took 1 base from V and 2 from J, leaving 12 bases between them. CDR1 is SEHNR and CDR2 is FQNEAQ in the germline V gene (reference sequence). Here the CDR3 DNA reads TGTGCCAGCAGCTTAGTCGGCACGGGAGCCTACGAGCAGTACTTC. This sequence encodes CASSLVGTGAYEQYF.